This T cell receptor (beta chain) stems from a study of shared clonotypes between healthy human individuals. Study-level points and caveats: Represented diversity (both genetic and exposure-history) was limited by the small number of donors. The sharing of 4% to 5.5% of naive CD4 clonotypes was seen across several donors. The four-donor shared clonotypes exceeded non-shared clonotypes in generation probability, with non-shared ones scoring lower.

To note about this clone: The antigen remains undetermined.

In germline, CDR1 is GTSNPN, CDR2 SVGIG (reference sequence). This CDR3 is built from 12 residues. Trimming took off 3 bases at V and 0 bases at J, with 3 bases between the two ends. Assay: immunoSEQ multiplex PCR; the TCRdb copy retains only in-frame clones and omits some. The table includes around 980,000 clones, 75% to 80% detected once. This receptor was identified in a man aged 18 to 30 in good health. Some clones in this sample may be carry-over from other donors' samples. Sequenced: memory CD4+ T cells from PBMCs. The subset is: CD45RA-negative fraction. V usage is TRBV30 and J usage is TRBJ1-3; D is unresolved. The chain's CDR3 is CAWRDSGNTIYF. In DNA, the CDR3 is TGTGCCTGGAGGGACTCTGGAAACACCATATATTTT.